A selection of T cell receptor beta chains follows, all from one sample in a study of cytomegalovirus exposure and HLA in healthy donors. Using immunoSEQ multiplex PCR, the repertoire was profiled, and TCRdb retains in-frame clones only, with some absent. This table holds about 190,000 clones, approximately 83% found once. The material sequenced was PBMCs. These receptors were taken from a woman between 50 and 59 years old in good health and CMV-seropositive. CDR3s include the opening cysteine and the closing phenylalanine or tryptophan. D genes are given only for firm matches. Size is omitted from some rows. Given values are once, few, many or a class for expanded clones.

V,size,J,D,DNA,CDR3
TRBV11-2,.,TRBJ2-7,.,TGTGCCAGCAGCTTAGCCCCGGACTACGGGCAGTACTTC,CASSLAPDYGQYF
TRBV7-6,.,TRBJ1-1,.,TGTGCCAGCAGCTTACACAGTAGCACTGAAGCTTTCTTT,CASSLHSSTEAFF
TRBV28,few,TRBJ2-3,.,TGTGCCAGCAGTTTACGGACATATGGAGATACGCAGTATTTT,CASSLRTYGDTQYF
TRBV5-1,.,TRBJ1-2,TRBD1,TGCGCCAGCAGCTTGGCCCTGGGGACAGGGGAGGACTACACCTTC,CASSLALGTGEDYTF
TRBV30,.,TRBJ2-3,TRBD2,TGTGCCTGGAATATGGGACTAGCGGGGGCGGATACGCAGTATTTT,CAWNMGLAGADTQYF
TRBV7-9,few,TRBJ1-4,TRBD1,TGTGCCAGCAGCTTAGGATGGGGACAGCCTAATGAAAAACTGTTTTTT,CASSLGWGQPNEKLFF
TRBV6-1,.,TRBJ1-4,TRBD1,TGTGCCAGCAGACCAAGGACAGGGGTTAATGAAAAACTGTTTTTT,CASRPRTGVNEKLFF
TRBV5-4,.,TRBJ1-1,.,TGTGCCAGCAGCTGGGGGACATCTGCGGAAGCTTTCTTT,CASSWGTSAEAFF
TRBV5-1,.,TRBJ1-2,.,TGCGCCAGCAGCTTGCCGCAGGACAGAGAATATGGCTACACCTTC,CASSLPQDREYGYTF
TRBV6-5,.,TRBJ2-7,.,TGTGCCAGCAGTGAAGCGCTAGGTTTAGAGCAGTACTTC,CASSEALGLEQYF
TRBV30,.,TRBJ2-7,.,TGTGCCTGGAGTGTACAGAGCTACGAGCAGTACTTC,CAWSVQSYEQYF
TRBV19,.,TRBJ2-3,TRBD2,TGTGCCAGTAGTCCCAGAGCGGGGAACACAGATACGCAGTATTTT,CASSPRAGNTDTQYF
TRBV15,.,TRBJ1-5,.,TGTGCCACCAGCAGAGTAAAAGCCGGGAATCAGCCCCAGCATTTT,CATSRVKAGNQPQHF
TRBV7-3,.,TRBJ2-3,TRBD2,TGTGCCAGCAGCCCGCGGGGGGGCCCCAATACGCAGTATTTT,CASSPRGGPNTQYF
TRBV29-1,.,TRBJ1-2,.,TGCAGCGACATGCCCGCGGGGGTCGGCTATGGCTACACCTTC,CSDMPAGVGYGYTF
TRBV4-1,.,TRBJ1-6,.,TGCGCCAGCAGCCAAGAACCGGAGGGGTCCTTCTCCTATAATTCACCCCTCCACTTT,CASSQEPEGSFSYNSPLHF
TRBV6-5,once,TRBJ1-2,TRBD1,TGTGCCAGCAGTTACCCGGGACAGGGGATCTATGGCTACACCTTC,CASSYPGQGIYGYTF
TRBV5-4,.,TRBJ1-6,.,TGTGCCAGCAGCTTATCGTATAATTCACCCCTCCACTTT,CASSLSYNSPLHF
TRBV5-1,.,TRBJ2-5,.,TGCGCCAGCAGCTTAGGTAGGGGAGGCGTGACCCAGTACTTC,CASSLGRGGVTQYF
TRBV27,.,TRBJ1-2,TRBD1,TGTGCCAGCAGTTTAACGACAGGGGTTGGCTATGGCTACACCTTC,CASSLTTGVGYGYTF
TRBV7-2,.,TRBJ2-1,TRBD2,TGTGCCAGCAGCTTAAGCGGGGGGGCGGGGAGGACCTACAATGAGCAGTTCTTC,CASSLSGGAGRTYNEQFF
TRBV12-5,.,TRBJ2-3,TRBD2,TGTGCTAGTGGTTTCGTCACTAGCGAGGGCACAGATACGCAGTATTTT,CASGFVTSEGTDTQYF